Shown below are 29 T cell receptor beta chains from a single sample sequenced in a study of radiotherapy plus CTLA-4 blockade in lung cancer. Only in-frame clones appear in the TCRdb table, and some are missing; sequencing was by immunoSEQ multiplex PCR. The sample lists more than 100,000 clones, about 87% occurring once. Material: peripheral blood, obtained from a patient treated with radiotherapy plus ipilimumab. Receptor source: a human donor with non-small cell lung cancer that progressed on radiotherapy plus ipilimumab.

The V gene is TRBV7-6, the J gene TRBJ1-3, with D possibly being TRBD1 (5 bases). The CDR3 sequence is 13 residues long. Trimming left V 6 bases short and J 4 bases short, with 10 bases between. Per the germline V gene, CDR1 is SGHVS and CDR2 is FNYEAQ. The CDR3 coding sequence is TGTGCCAGCAGTCAGACAGCAGGAAACACCATATATTTT. Translated, it gives CASSQTAGNTIYF.

V gene TRBV4-1 combines with J gene TRBJ2-1; a possible D gene is TRBD2 (5 bases). Germline V gene data show CDR1 as MGHRA and CDR2 as YSYEKL. V dropped 3 bases and J dropped 8 bases, with 17 bases sitting between them. The CDR3 extends over 15 amino acids. CDR3 coding DNA: TGCGCCAGCAGCCATCTGTGGGAGTCGAGGTATGAGCAGTTCTTC. Its translation is CASSHLWESRYEQFF.

This rearrangement joins TRBV19 to TRBJ1-2; 9 bases are a match to TRBD1. There are 15 residues in the CDR3. CDR1 is LNHDA and CDR2 is SQIVND in the germline V gene (reference sequence). V shed 10 bases and J 5 bases; nucleotides not matched to a gene: 14. The CDR3 spells CATSTGGYRGYGYTF. Here the CDR3 DNA reads TGTGCCACCTCGACAGGGGGATATAGGGGGTATGGCTACACCTTC.

J is TRBJ2-7 and V is TRBV5-1, with TRBD1 identical over 8 bases. V shed 0 bases, J shed 7 bases, and the junction held 12 bases outside the gene matches. CDR3 size: 16 residues. From germline, CDR1 is SGHRS and CDR2 YFSETQ. In nucleotides, the CDR3 is TGCGCCAGCAGCTTGGGCCCCGGACAGGGAACAGGGGAGCAGTACTTC. It yields the protein CASSLGPGQGTGEQYF.

V and J are TRBV11-2 and TRBJ1-1; D not resolved. The CDR3 totals 15 residues. The V and J ends lost 8 bases and 0 bases respectively, with 16 bases between them. CDR1 SGHAT and CDR2 FQNNGV come from the germline V gene. The CDR3 sequence is CASRAFGKMNTEAFF. The CDR3 DNA reads as TGTGCCAGCCGTGCCTTCGGGAAAATGAACACTGAAGCTTTCTTT.

This clone was detected only a few times. This chain joins TRBV2 and TRBJ2-7; TRBD2 matches at 7 bases. CDR3 size: 14 residues. Germline CDR1 reads SNHLY; CDR2 reads FYNNEI. V lost 3 bases, J lost 2 bases, and 4 bases stayed unmatched. The CDR3 DNA follows: TGTGCCAGCAGTGAGGGAGGGGCTACCTACGAGCAGTACTTC. Protein product: CASSEGGATYEQYF.

J is TRBJ2-5 and V is TRBV5-1; D possibly corresponds to TRBD2 (5 bases). The CDR3 is 17 residues long. Trimming left V 2 bases short and J 0 bases short, with 17 bases between. The V gene's germline CDR1 is SGHRS and CDR2 YFSETQ. The CDR3 is CASSLGVSWRNQETQYF. Written as DNA, the CDR3 is TGCGCCAGCAGCTTAGGAGTTAGCTGGAGGAACCAAGAGACCCAGTACTTC.

CDR3 coding DNA: TGCGCCAGCAGCACCGACTATCGATCTGAGCAGTACTTC. It specifies CASSTDYRSEQYF. The genes are TRBV5-1 and TRBJ2-7, with TRBD2 as a possible D gene (5 bases). From germline, CDR1 is SGHRS and CDR2 YFSETQ. This CDR3 comprises 13 residues. Trimming pared 4 bases from V and 7 bases from J, leaving 15 bases between.

The chain carries TRBV15 and TRBJ2-1, with TRBD2 matching over 11 bases. Germline trimming cut 1 base from V and 6 bases from J; bases unmatched to any gene: 5. The CDR3 loop spans 16 amino acids. Germline V gene lookup returns CDR1 LNHNV and CDR2 YYDKDF (reference sequence). The CDR3 region has the DNA TGTGCCACCAGCAGAGGACTAGCGGGAAATGTCAATGAGCAGTTCTTC. Residues: CATSRGLAGNVNEQFF.

This clone was observed a single time. V usage is TRBV19 and J usage is TRBJ1-5, with D possibly matching TRBD1 (6 bases). CDR3 length equals 16 residues. V lost 5 bases to trimming and J lost 6 bases, with 20 bases between them. CDR1 is LNHDA and CDR2 is SQIVND in the germline V gene (reference sequence). The CDR3 reads CASSLQTGTRFQPQHF. In DNA, the CDR3 is TGTGCCAGTAGTCTTCAGACCGGGACAAGGTTTCAGCCCCAGCATTTT. Combining the CDR3 with reference TRBV19 and TRBJ1-5 gives the whole variable domain DGGITQSPKYLFRKEGQNVTLSCEQNLNHDAMYWYRQDPGQGLRLIYYSQIVNDFQKGDIAEGYSVSREKKESFPLTVTSAQKNPTAFYLCASSLQTGTRFQPQHFGDGTRLSIL.

The CDR3 DNA sequence: TGTGCCACCAGCAGAGATATTACGGAAGCGGAAGCTTATCAATACGAGCAGTACTTC. This sequence encodes CATSRDITEAEAYQYEQYF. The genes are TRBV15 and TRBJ2-7; D possibly corresponds to TRBD2 (5 bases). Trimming removed 0 bases at V and 4 bases at J, with 25 bases between. CDR1 is LNHNV and CDR2 is YYDKDF in the germline V gene (reference sequence). The CDR3 contains 19 residues.

This clone is a singleton in its sample. V is TRBV5-1 and J is TRBJ2-1, with 8 bases matching TRBD1. V shed 4 bases, J shed 1 base, and the junction held 7 bases outside the gene matches. Germline V gene lookup returns CDR1 SGHRS and CDR2 YFSETQ. This CDR3 region has 16 residues. The DNA of the CDR3 is TGCGCCAGCAGCCTCCAGGGGGCGAAGTCCTACAATGAGCAGTTCTTC. This encodes CASSLQGAKSYNEQFF.

In its sample, this clone was seen once. The J gene is TRBJ1-5, the V gene TRBV14; D gene unclear. Trimming stripped 0 bases from V and 7 bases from J, with 7 bases between. Germline V gene data show CDR1 as SGHDN and CDR2 as FVKESK. The CDR3 is made up of 13 amino acids. In DNA form, the CDR3 reads TGTGCCAGCAGCCAAGATGGAATCCAGCCCCAGCATTTT. Amino acids: CASSQDGIQPQHF.

This chain joins TRBV11-3 and TRBJ1-1; 9 bases fit TRBD1. This CDR3 has 14 residues. J gave up 3 bases and V 5 bases, and 4 bases lay outside the gene matches. The germline V gene has CDR1 SGHNT and CDR2 YENEEA. The chain's CDR3 is CASSQDRGDTEAFF. The DNA for the CDR3 is TGTGCCAGCAGCCAGGACAGGGGTGACACTGAAGCTTTCTTT. Variable domain in full (rest from reference TRBV11-3 and TRBJ1-1): EAGVVQSPRYKIIEKKQPVAFWCNPISGHNTLYWYLQNLGQGPELLIRYENEEAVDDSQLPKDRFSAERLKGVDSTLKIQPAELGDSAVYLCASSQDRGDTEAFFGQGTRLTVV.

The chain has TRBV6-1 and TRBJ1-5; no clear D gene. V was pared by 7 bases and J by 7 bases, with 14 bases between. Germline lookup yields CDR1 MNHNS and CDR2 SASEGT. This CDR3 has 13 amino acids. Written as DNA, the CDR3 is TGTGCCAGCACCTCGGTGGGAAACCAGCCCCAGCATTTT. It is translated as CASTSVGNQPQHF.

Only a few counts were recorded for this clone. V and J are TRBV27 and TRBJ1-1, with no clear D. The germline V and J ends were trimmed by 3 bases and 4 bases, with 12 bases remaining between them. Germline V gene lookup returns CDR1 MNHEY and CDR2 SMNVEV (reference sequence). The CDR3 extends over 14 amino acids. The CDR3 bases are TGTGCCAGCAGTTTTGGGAAGACCCCCACTGAAGCTTTCTTT. Its protein product is CASSFGKTPTEAFF.

This clone came up a few times. This chain joins TRBV7-3 and TRBJ2-1; weak D call: TRBD1 (6 bases). V lost 4 bases and J 0 bases, leaving 13 bases between the germline ends. Germline CDR1 reads SGHTA; CDR2 reads FQGTGA. The length of the CDR3 is 16 residues. The DNA of the CDR3 is TGTGCCAGCAGCTCCAGGGGCCCGAGCTCCTACAATGAGCAGTTCTTC. It specifies CASSSRGPSSYNEQFF.

This chain joins TRBV6-1 and TRBJ1-1; no definite D call. V shed 2 bases and J shed 4 bases, with 8 bases lying between them. The CDR3 is made up of 13 amino acids. Germline CDR1 and CDR2: MNHNS and SASEGT. CDR3 region: CASSEIVTTEAFF. Here the CDR3 DNA reads TGTGCCAGCAGTGAAATCGTTACCACTGAAGCTTTCTTT.

The chain recombines TRBV15 with TRBJ2-1; the match to TRBD1 covers 7 bases. Germline V CDR1 and CDR2: LNHNV, YYDKDF (reference sequence). The CDR3 length is 13 residues. V dropped 6 bases and J dropped 10; count of bases not matched to a gene: 9. CDR3 loop: CATSNTKQGEQFF. The CDR3, as DNA: TGTGCCACCAGTAATACCAAACAGGGGGAGCAGTTCTTC.

This clone came up once. The J gene is TRBJ1-2, the V gene TRBV25-1, with D maybe TRBD1 (6 bases). Germline assignment: CDR1 MGHDK and CDR2 SYGVNS. CDR3 length equals 14 residues. Trimming removed 0 bases at V and 7 bases at J, with 12 bases between. The CDR3 is CASSEYDARGGYTF. The CDR3, as DNA: TGTGCCAGCAGTGAATACGACGCCAGGGGTGGCTACACCTTC.

The chain links TRBV7-6 to TRBJ2-5; D gene ambiguous. The CDR3 length is 13 residues. From germline, CDR1 is SGHVS and CDR2 FNYEAQ. Trimming left V 9 bases short and J 5 bases short, with 16 bases between. DNA of the CDR3: TGTGCCAGTCAAAGGGCTGCCTGGGAGACCCAGTACTTC. It specifies CASQRAAWETQYF.

The chain couples TRBV6-5 to TRBJ1-1; the D gene is possibly TRBD1 (5 bases). V was trimmed by 8 bases and J by 3 bases, leaving 16 bases between them. The CDR3 runs to 14 residues. The germline V gene encodes CDR1 MNHEY and CDR2 SVGAGI. CDR3 loop: CASSRRQTYTEAFF. The CDR3 region has the DNA TGTGCCAGCTCGAGACGACAGACTTACACTGAAGCTTTCTTT.

The chain joins TRBV7-9 to TRBJ1-2; D call uncertain. The germline V gene encodes CDR1 SEHNR and CDR2 FQNEAQ (reference sequence). CDR3 length: 13 residues. The V and J ends lost 1 base and 4 bases respectively, with 7 bases between them. The CDR3 coding sequence is TGTGCCAGCAGCTTAGGCAAATCCTATGGCTACACCTTC. Translating it yields CASSLGKSYGYTF.

The rearrangement joins TRBV5-6 to TRBJ2-3, with a tentative D call TRBD1 (6 bases). Trimming took 0 bases from V and 6 from J, leaving 17 bases between them. Germline V gene sequence: CDR1 SGHDT, CDR2 YYEEEE. The CDR3 is 16 amino acids. The CDR3 nucleotides read TGTGCCAGCAGCTTGGCCAGGGGCCCCCGTCAGGATACGCAGTATTTT. Residues: CASSLARGPRQDTQYF.

The chain recombines TRBV6-5 with TRBJ1-5, with 7 bases identical to TRBD1. CDR1 MNHEY and CDR2 SVGAGI come from the germline V gene. Losses at the gene ends were 6 bases for V and 6 bases for J; bases not matched to a gene: 5. The CDR3 runs 13 residues. The CDR3 loop is CASRTGASQPQHF. DNA for the CDR3: TGTGCCAGCAGAACAGGGGCAAGTCAGCCCCAGCATTTT.

The rearrangement links TRBV15 to TRBJ2-3; D is ambiguous. Germline CDR1 reads LNHNV; CDR2 reads YYDKDF (reference sequence). The V end lost 5 bases, the J end lost 2 bases, and 17 bases lay between the germline ends. CDR3 length equals 16 residues. The CDR3 reads CATSWPQTDLTDTQYF. The DNA of the CDR3 is TGTGCCACCAGCTGGCCCCAAACAGACCTCACAGATACGCAGTATTTT.

The rearrangement uses TRBV19 and TRBJ2-7; TRBD2 agrees at 8 bases. Germline V gene lookup returns CDR1 LNHDA and CDR2 SQIVND (reference sequence). V trimming: 7 bases; J trimming: 7 bases; junction bases outside the gene matches: 12. The CDR3 runs 14 residues. The DNA of the CDR3 is TGTGCCAGTAAGCGGGAGTACGGGGTGGGTGAGCAGTACTTC. Translation gives CASKREYGVGEQYF.

The chain links TRBV18 to TRBJ2-3; 10 bases fit TRBD2. Unmatched junction bases numbered 4, after V lost 4 bases and J lost 0 bases. Per the germline V gene, CDR1 is KGHSH and CDR2 is LQKENI. This CDR3 has 16 residues. Here the CDR3 DNA reads TGTGCCAGCTCACAAACTAGCGGGACTAGCACAGATACGCAGTATTTT. It specifies CASSQTSGTSTDTQYF.

This clone was counted between two and nine times. V is TRBV5-6 and J is TRBJ2-7, with D perhaps TRBD1 (5 bases). The V gene's germline CDR1 is SGHDT and CDR2 YYEEEE. Trimming cost V 3 bases and J 3 bases, with 13 bases left between them. The CDR3 has 14 amino acids. Written as DNA, the CDR3 is TGTGCCAGCAGCTCCGCAGGGATGATCTACGAGCAGTACTTC. Translation: CASSSAGMIYEQYF.